This T cell receptor beta chain was sequenced in a study of blood T cell repertoires in COVID-19. Study context: From the United States, Italy and Spain came samples of acute and convalescent COVID-19.

The V segment lost 8 bases and the J segment 5 bases; nucleotides outside the gene matches: 4. Germline CDR1 and CDR2: MGHRA and YSYEKL. The CDR3 runs to 13 residues. Assay used: immunoSEQ multiplex PCR; TCRdb lists only in-frame clones, some missing. The sample has roughly 100,000 clones; 84% are singletons. Sequencing was carried out using peripheral blood. The rearrangement joins TRBV4-1 to TRBJ1-2, with 11 bases that match TRBD1. The source is a human donor in a cohort sampled during active COVID-19. CDR3 sequence: CASRDRGIYGYTF. The CDR3 nucleotides are TGCGCCAGCCGGGACAGGGGGATTTATGGCTACACCTTC.